This T cell receptor beta chain appears in the sequencing data of a study of blood T cell repertoires in COVID-19. The overall study: Donors in the United States, Italy and Spain gave samples during acute or convalescent COVID-19. PBMCs, B-cell-depleted T cells, or T cells provided the cDNA or gDNA that made up the material.

The authors' processing: Reference gene primers were amplified, and this amplification served to estimate nucleated cell counts. Repertoires were generated with immunoSEQ multiplex PCR, while TCRdb's copy carries only in-frame clones and drops some. The DNA was the basis for D and trimming; V, J and clone size are from that table. The sample lists about 75,000 clones; about four fifths were seen once. From germline, CDR1 is WNHNN and CDR2 SYGVQD (reference sequence). V dropped 4 bases and J dropped 1; count of bases not matched to a gene: 2. The CDR3 covers 15 residues. The sample was peripheral blood. The chain combines TRBV10-1 with TRBJ2-2, with 8 bases identical to TRBD1. The clonotype comes from a woman older than 75 with active or convalescent COVID-19. CDR3 residues: CASSARGRNTGELFF. The CDR3 DNA is TGCGCCAGCAGTGCCAGGGGGCGGAACACCGGGGAGCTGTTTTTT.